Listed here are 30 T cell receptor beta chains from one sample, sequenced in a study of T cell changes during pregnancy in multiple sclerosis. Profiled with immunoSEQ multiplex PCR; TCRdb holds only in-frame clones, not every one. The data hold about 110,000 clones, with 91% observed a single time. The sample here was peripheral blood, taken after pregnancy. The origin of the receptors is a female donor with multiple sclerosis, enrolled in a pregnancy study.

The chain uses TRBV21-1 and TRBJ2-1; the table's D call of TRBD2 was not tested on the DNA. TRBV21-1 is termed a pseudogene. This CDR3 is built from 14 residues. The CDR3 DNA sequence: TGTGCCAGCAGCCTCCGGGCGGGTAGGAATGAGCAGTTCTTC. Translation gives CASSLRAGRNEQFF.

CDR3 protein: CASSETGEDTQYF. The CDR3 DNA follows: TGTGCCAGCAGCGAGACAGGGGAGGATACGCAGTATTTT. The chain recombines TRBV9 with TRBJ2-3; 8 positions match TRBD1. The CDR3 runs to 13 residues. The germline gives CDR1 SGDLS, CDR2 YYNGEE. Trimming took 3 bases from V and 6 from J; bases not matched to a gene: 3.

The chain combines TRBV2 with TRBJ2-5; D perhaps matches TRBD1 (6 bases). The CDR3 has 12 residues. Trimming took off 8 bases at V and 1 base at J, with 8 bases between the two ends. Germline V gene data show CDR1 as SNHLY and CDR2 as FYNNEI. The CDR3 here is CASRDTQETQYF. As DNA, the CDR3 is TGTGCCAGCCGGGACACCCAAGAGACCCAGTACTTC.

The V gene is TRBV25-1, the J gene TRBJ2-5; D call uncertain. Trimming pared 4 bases from V and 2 bases from J, leaving 8 bases between. Germline loops: CDR1 MGHDK, CDR2 SYGVNS. The CDR3 has 13 amino acids. The CDR3: CASSGTEQETQYF. CDR3 nucleotide sequence: TGTGCCAGCAGTGGTACGGAGCAAGAGACCCAGTACTTC.

The chain recombines TRBV5-1 with TRBJ2-1, with D tentatively TRBD1 (5 bases). CDR1 SGHRS and CDR2 YFSETQ come from the germline V gene. V lost 0 bases and J lost 6, with 13 bases in between. The CDR3 covers 15 residues. The CDR3, as DNA: TGCGCCAGCAGCTTGGAACCAGGGCCCGGCAATGAGCAGTTCTTC. It encodes CASSLEPGPGNEQFF.

In this sample, this clone turned up once. This sequence joins TRBV2 and TRBJ1-4, with TRBD1 matching 8 bases. There are 13 residues in the CDR3. CDR1 is SNHLY and CDR2 is FYNNEI in the germline V gene. V lost 8 bases and J lost 8; bases outside the gene matches: 7. The CDR3 is CASSTGAWEKLFF. CDR3 bases: TGTGCCAGCTCGACAGGGGCCTGGGAAAAACTGTTTTTT.

The chain has TRBV18 and TRBJ1-1; unclear D gene. Trimming removed 2 bases from V and 0 bases from J, with 22 bases in between. The CDR3 is 19 residues long. Per germline, CDR1 KGHSH and CDR2 LQKENI. The CDR3 loop reads CASSPRSRHRILMNTEAFF. CDR3 bases: TGTGCCAGCTCACCAAGGTCCCGACATAGGATCCTCATGAACACTGAAGCTTTCTTT.

This chain uses TRBV19 with TRBJ1-3; no firm D call. CDR1 is LNHDA, CDR2 SQIVND, per germline (reference sequence). This CDR3 is 14 amino acids long. Trimming pared 4 bases from V and 2 bases from J, leaving 9 bases between. The CDR3 region is CASSTSEPGNTIYF. Here the CDR3 DNA reads TGTGCCAGTAGTACGTCAGAACCTGGAAACACCATATATTTT. The whole variable domain, filled in from reference TRBV19 and TRBJ1-3, reads DGGITQSPKYLFRKEGQNVTLSCEQNLNHDAMYWYRQDPGQGLRLIYYSQIVNDFQKGDIAEGYSVSREKKESFPLTVTSAQKNPTAFYLCASSTSEPGNTIYFGEGSWLTVV.

The gene calls are TRBV11-1 and TRBJ2-1; maybe TRBD2 (7 bases). Germline assignment: CDR1 SGHAT and CDR2 FQDESV (reference sequence). The length of the CDR3 is 16 residues. V was trimmed by 5 bases and J by 6 bases, leaving 20 bases between them. In DNA, the CDR3 is TGTGCCAGCAGCCGTTCGCGGGGGCGAGCCTTCAATGAGCAGTTCTTC. Amino acids: CASSRSRGRAFNEQFF.

The chain uses TRBV28 and TRBJ1-6; tentatively, D is TRBD1 (5 bases). V was trimmed by 6 bases and J by 7 bases, leaving 19 bases between them. Germline CDR1 reads MDHEN; CDR2 reads SYDVKM. The CDR3 loop spans 16 amino acids. CDR3 loop: CASSSGHHGLNSPLHF. CDR3 coding DNA: TGTGCCAGCAGCTCCGGACATCATGGCTTAAATTCACCCCTCCACTTT.

This chain uses TRBV5-4 with TRBJ1-6; no reliable D call. CDR1 and CDR2 (germline): SGHNT, YYREEE (reference sequence). Trimming pared 0 bases from V and 10 bases from J, leaving 8 bases between. The CDR3 spans 13 residues. This CDR3 reads CASSLGGNSPLHF. CDR3 in DNA: TGTGCCAGCAGCTTGGGAGGAAACTCACCCCTCCACTTT.

This chain joins TRBV11-1 and TRBJ1-1; maybe TRBD1 (5 bases). CDR3 length: 14 amino acids. Germline V gives CDR1 SGHAT, CDR2 FQDESV (reference sequence). V lost 4 bases, J lost 4 bases, and 13 bases lay in between. CDR3 sequence reads: CASSSDPGGTEAFF. For the CDR3, the DNA is TGTGCCAGCAGCTCAGATCCCGGGGGCACTGAAGCTTTCTTT.

This sequence joins TRBV30 and TRBJ1-6, with 7 bases aligning to TRBD1. The germline V gene has CDR1 GTSNPN and CDR2 SVGIG (reference sequence). This CDR3 is 10 amino acids long. V lost 7 bases and J lost 14; bases outside the gene matches: 5. CDR3 DNA: TGTGCCTACACAGGGGTTACCCTCCACTTT. The encoded protein is CAYTGVTLHF.

The chain carries TRBV9 and TRBJ1-5; 9 bases are shared with TRBD1. V was pared by 3 bases and J by 1 base, with 8 bases of the junction left unmatched. Germline lookup yields CDR1 SGDLS and CDR2 YYNGEE. The CDR3 totals 17 residues. The CDR3 here is CASSAGQGPLSNQPQHF. The CDR3 nucleotides are TGTGCCAGCAGCGCGGGACAGGGCCCCTTGAGCAATCAGCCCCAGCATTTT.

This chain joins TRBV9 and TRBJ2-1; 8 nucleotides align to TRBD2. Trimming removed 0 bases from V and 8 bases from J; junction bases left unmatched: 4. The CDR3 runs 14 residues. The germline CDR1 and CDR2 sequences are SGDLS and YYNGEE. The CDR3 sequence is CASSVAGGNHEQFF. CDR3 nucleotides: TGTGCCAGCAGCGTAGCGGGGGGGAACCATGAGCAGTTCTTC.

V and J are TRBV27 and TRBJ2-1, with 9 positions matching TRBD1. CDR1 and CDR2 (germline): MNHEY, SMNVEV (reference sequence). With 4 bases clipped from V and 7 bases from J, the junction kept 2 bases outside the gene matches. The CDR3 consists of 13 residues. The CDR3 nucleotides are TGTGCCAGCAGTTGGACAGGGGATAATGAGCAGTTCTTC. This sequence encodes CASSWTGDNEQFF.

This sequence joins TRBV6-5 and TRBJ2-5; D gene ambiguous. The end of the DNA fits TRBJ2-7 better, so the J call may be wrong. The CDR3 runs to 12 residues. Germline V lookup: CDR1 MNHEY, CDR2 SVGAGI. This CDR3 reads CASSSVIYEQYF. DNA of the CDR3: TGTGCCAGCAGTTCGGTTATATACGAGCAGTACTTC.

The chain recombines TRBV18 with TRBJ1-6; a possible D gene is TRBD1 (6 bases). In germline, CDR1 is KGHSH, CDR2 LQKENI. Trimming shortened V by 5 bases and J by 10 bases, and 12 bases separated the two germline ends. The CDR3 is 13 residues long. The CDR3 loop is CASSTDSLSPLHF. The CDR3 DNA is TGTGCCAGCTCAACGGACAGTCTCTCACCCCTCCACTTT. Drawing the rest from reference TRBV18 and TRBJ1-6, the complete variable domain is NAGVMQNPRHLVRRRGQEARLRCSPMKGHSHVYWYRQLPEEGLKFMVYLQKENIIDESGMPKERFSAEFPKEGPSILRIQQVVRGDSAAYFCASSTDSLSPLHFGNGTRLTVT.

Only one count was recorded for this clone. The chain employs TRBV6-5 and TRBJ2-7; 10 bases map to TRBD1. CDR3 length: 15 residues. The V and J ends lost 4 bases and 2 bases, in that order; junction bases with no gene match: 5. The germline gives CDR1 MNHEY, CDR2 SVGAGI. The CDR3 sequence: CASSSGQGGTYEQYF. CDR3 coding DNA: TGTGCCAGCAGTTCAGGACAGGGGGGTACCTACGAGCAGTACTTC.

The table lists this clone with a few counts. The rearrangement uses TRBV14 and TRBJ1-2; D ambiguous. Trimming removed 3 bases at V and 11 bases at J, with 10 bases between. Germline loops: CDR1 SGHDN, CDR2 FVKESK. The CDR3 has 11 amino acids. Here the CDR3 reads CASSHGLRYTF. CDR3 DNA sequence: TGTGCCAGCAGCCATGGGTTGAGGTACACCTTC. Full variable domain (remainder filled in from reference TRBV14 and TRBJ1-2): EAGVTQFPSHSVIEKGQTVTLRCDPISGHDNLYWYRRVMGKEIKFLLHFVKESKQDESGMPNNRFLAERTGGTYSTLKVQPAELEDSGVYFCASSHGLRYTFGSGTRLTVV.

The chain couples TRBV6-5 to TRBJ2-5; 8 nucleotides align to TRBD2. This CDR3 comprises 15 residues. Germline V gene lookup returns CDR1 MNHEY and CDR2 SVGAGI. V shed 7 bases, J shed 7 bases, and the junction held 14 bases outside the gene matches. CDR3 DNA sequence: TGTGCCAGCAAAGGGCGGGGCGGGGGGTCGATGACCCAGTACTTC. Its protein is CASKGRGGGSMTQYF.

This chain uses TRBV2 with TRBJ2-4; D may be TRBD1 (6 bases). V was trimmed by 8 bases and J by 0 bases, leaving 17 bases between them. Germline CDR1 reads SNHLY; CDR2 reads FYNNEI. The CDR3 consists of 16 residues. The CDR3 DNA is TGTGCCAGCTCCTCGGGACACTATGTAGCCAAAAACATTCAGTACTTC. Its protein product is CASSSGHYVAKNIQYF.

The chain carries TRBV11-3 and TRBJ2-2; TRBD2 matches 8 bases. The CDR3 contains 15 residues. The ends lost 5 bases at V and 5 bases at J; junction bases unmatched: 7. Germline V lookup: CDR1 SGHNT, CDR2 YENEEA. CDR3 protein: CASSTTSGRTGELFF. The DNA of the CDR3 is TGTGCCAGCAGCACCACTAGCGGAAGGACCGGGGAGCTGTTTTTT.

The rearrangement links TRBV7-9 to TRBJ1-5; D gene unclear. Germline lookup yields CDR1 SEHNR and CDR2 FQNEAQ (reference sequence). V was cut by 4 bases and J by 9 bases, with 16 bases left in between. This CDR3 region has 14 residues. CDR3 loop: CASSSGGGLGPQHF. CDR3 nucleotide sequence: TGTGCCAGCAGCTCAGGAGGCGGGCTGGGGCCCCAGCATTTT.

CDR3 DNA: TGTGCCAGCTCACCACCGACTAGCTTGAGCACAGATACGCAGTATTTT. Protein: CASSPPTSLSTDTQYF. The chain uses TRBV18 and TRBJ2-3; 7 bases align to TRBD2. With V trimmed by 0 bases and J by 0 bases, 3 bases remained unmatched. Germline V CDR1 and CDR2: KGHSH, LQKENI. There are 16 residues in the CDR3.

This chain connects TRBV14 to TRBJ1-4, with 8 bases lining up with TRBD1. Germline V lookup: CDR1 SGHDN, CDR2 FVKESK. The CDR3 runs 15 residues. The trim removed 4 bases at V and 2 bases at J, leaving 3 bases unmatched. CDR3 nucleotide sequence: TGTGCCAGCAGCCCCCGACAGGGGACTAATGAAAAACTGTTTTTT. Its translation is CASSPRQGTNEKLFF. Combining the CDR3 with reference TRBV14 and TRBJ1-4 gives the whole variable domain EAGVTQFPSHSVIEKGQTVTLRCDPISGHDNLYWYRRVMGKEIKFLLHFVKESKQDESGMPNNRFLAERTGGTYSTLKVQPAELEDSGVYFCASSPRQGTNEKLFFGSGTQLSVL.

V usage is TRBV7-9 and J usage is TRBJ1-3, with 8 bases matching TRBD1. There are 15 residues in the CDR3. With 3 bases clipped from V and 4 bases from J, the junction kept 5 bases outside the gene matches. Per the germline V gene, CDR1 is SEHNR and CDR2 is FQNEAQ (reference sequence). The CDR3 loop is CASSFIQGAGNTIYF. The CDR3 nucleotides are TGTGCCAGCAGCTTCATCCAGGGGGCGGGAAACACCATATATTTT.

V gene TRBV18 combines with J gene TRBJ1-1; 8 nucleotides match TRBD1. Trimming removed 6 bases from V and 6 bases from J; junction bases left unmatched: 18. This CDR3 region has 17 residues. CDR1 and CDR2 from the germline V gene are KGHSH and LQKENI. For the CDR3, the DNA is TGTGCCAGCTCCCAATCACCGGGACAGGCCTTTCCCGCTGAAGCTTTCTTT. It translates to CASSQSPGQAFPAEAFF.

The V and J genes are TRBV5-1 and TRBJ1-1, with a weak D call TRBD1 (5 bases). V was clipped by 2 bases and J by 5 bases, with 13 bases between them. This CDR3 region has 14 residues. Looked up from germline, CDR1 is SGHRS and CDR2 is YFSETQ. The CDR3 loop is CASSFGGEGTEAFF. The CDR3 region has the DNA TGCGCCAGCAGCTTCGGAGGGGAGGGAACTGAAGCTTTCTTT.

The V call is TRBV5-8, the J call TRBJ1-1; the D gene is possibly TRBD1 (6 bases). Trimming stripped 0 bases from V and 6 bases from J, with 9 bases between. The CDR3 is 13 amino acids. Looked up from germline, CDR1 is SGHTS and CDR2 is YDEGEE. CDR3 residues: CASSLAQGSEAFF. CDR3 nucleotide sequence: TGTGCCAGCAGCTTGGCCCAGGGGTCTGAAGCTTTCTTT. The complete variable domain, with remaining parts taken from reference TRBV5-8 and TRBJ1-1, reads EAGVTQSPTHLIKTRGQQATLRCSPISGHTSVYWYQQALGLGLQFLLWYDEGEERNRGNFPPRFSGRQFPNYSSELNVNALELEDSALYLCASSLAQGSEAFFGQGTRLTVV.